Listed below are T cell receptor beta chains from one sample, sequenced in a study of T cell responses to AZD1222 COVID-19 vaccine. Sequencing used immunoSEQ multiplex PCR; TCRdb keeps in-frame clones, though not all of them. This table has around 130,000 clones, around 84% appearing once. Source: peripheral blood, taken on day 0 of AZD1222 vaccination. These receptors were collected from an adult in good health. Each CDR3 is given with its conserved first and last residue. D genes are given only for firm matches. Rows give clone size only sometimes, using once, few, many, or a class for an expanded clone.

>once|TRBV23-1|.|TRBJ1-5
CASSQRDISNQPQHF
TGCGCCAGCAGTCAAAGGGACATTAGCAATCAGCCCCAGCATTTT
>.|TRBV25-1|.|TRBJ2-1
CASSESGVSEQFF
TGTGCCAGCAGTGAGTCAGGGGTTAGTGAGCAGTTCTTC
>few|TRBV14|.|TRBJ1-6
CASSRWGTLSPLHF
TGTGCCAGTTCACGATGGGGGACTTTGTCACCCCTCCACTTT
>.|TRBV7-2|TRBD2|TRBJ2-1
CASSLARLAGVVEQFF
TGTGCCAGCAGCTTAGCTAGACTAGCGGGAGTGGTTGAGCAGTTCTTC
>.|TRBV6-5|.|TRBJ1-2
CASSYDPQGYGYTF
TGTGCCAGCAGTTACGACCCTCAAGGGTATGGCTACACCTTC
>.|TRBV5-1|.|TRBJ1-3
CASSVNLRGSGNTIYF
TGCGCCAGCAGCGTAAATCTCAGGGGTTCTGGAAACACCATATATTTT
>.|TRBV6-5|TRBD1|TRBJ1-2
CATAGQGGNYGYTF
TGTGCCACGGCGGGACAGGGCGGAAACTATGGCTACACCTTC
>.|TRBV30|.|TRBJ2-6
CAWSVSGLGANVLTF
TGTGCCTGGAGTGTATCAGGGCTTGGGGCCAACGTCCTGACTTTC
>.|TRBV3-1/TRBV3-2|.|TRBJ2-1
CASTEVWGSDEQFF
TGTGCCAGCACCGAGGTGTGGGGTTCTGATGAGCAGTTCTTC
>few|TRBV5-5|.|TRBJ2-7
CASSTEEDRKGHWRYF
TGTGCCAGCAGCACAGAAGAAGACAGGAAAGGACATTGGCGGTACTTC
>.|TRBV6-6|TRBD2|TRBJ2-3
CASIDLLAGGSDTQYF
TGTGCCAGCATCGACTTACTAGCGGGAGGGTCAGATACGCAGTATTTT
>.|TRBV2|TRBD1|TRBJ2-7
CASTGTGGAPEQYF
TGTGCCAGCACCGGGACAGGGGGGGCCCCCGAGCAGTACTTC
>.|TRBV7-6|TRBD1|TRBJ2-7
CASSLAGGADEQYF
TGTGCCAGCAGCTTAGCAGGGGGCGCCGACGAGCAGTACTTC
>.|TRBV24-1|TRBD2|TRBJ2-3
CATSDSRGLALSTDTQYF
TGTGCCACCAGTGACTCCCGGGGACTAGCCCTTAGCACAGATACGCAGTATTTT
>.|TRBV13|.|TRBJ1-1
CASSLTQNTEAFF
TGTGCCAGCAGCCTCACACAGAACACTGAAGCTTTCTTT
>.|TRBV10-3|.|TRBJ1-2
CAISESEGQPVEGYTF
TGTGCCATCAGTGAGTCGGAAGGACAGCCGGTTGAGGGCTACACCTTC
>few|TRBV29-1|.|TRBJ1-2
CSVDPGSTKFGYTF
TGCAGCGTTGACCCGGGATCTACCAAGTTCGGCTACACCTTC
>few|TRBV25-1|.|TRBJ1-4
CASNGGEKLFF
TGTGCCAGCAATGGGGGGGAAAAACTGTTTTTT
>.|TRBV11-2|.|TRBJ1-1
CATRRPGGGIENTEAFF
TGTGCCACCCGGCGCCCCGGGGGGGGCATCGAGAACACTGAAGCTTTCTTT
>.|TRBV4-2|.|TRBJ2-7
CASSQPTVSSYEQYF
TGTGCCAGCAGCCAACCGACAGTTAGCTCCTACGAGCAGTACTTC
>once|TRBV7-2|TRBD1|TRBJ1-4
CASSEDRGHEKLFF
TGTGCCAGCAGCGAAGACAGGGGGCACGAAAAACTGTTTTTT
>.|TRBV2|TRBD2|TRBJ2-5
CASRWLAGAGETQYF
TGTGCCAGCAGGTGGCTAGCGGGGGCAGGGGAGACCCAGTACTTC
>few|TRBV19|.|TRBJ2-7
CASSIGTDNFYEQYF
TGTGCCAGTAGTATAGGAACCGACAACTTCTACGAGCAGTACTTC
>.|TRBV4-1|.|TRBJ2-2
CASSHRDRGSSGRVPGELFF
TGCGCCAGCAGCCACAGGGACAGGGGATCAAGCGGGAGGGTCCCCGGGGAGCTGTTTTTT
>once|TRBV6-2/TRBV6-3|TRBD1|TRBJ1-1
CASSFGTGWTEAFF
TGTGCCAGCAGTTTCGGGACAGGGTGGACTGAAGCTTTCTTT
>.|TRBV7-6|.|TRBJ1-2
CASSPGTTPHYGYTF
TGTGCCAGCAGCCCAGGGACAACCCCACACTATGGCTACACCTTC
>few|TRBV19|.|TRBJ2-1
CASSISFNEQFF
TGTGCCAGTAGTATCTCCTTCAATGAGCAGTTCTTC
>.|TRBV19|.|TRBJ1-2
CASSSPVMGLDYGYTF
TGTGCCAGTAGCTCGCCCGTGATGGGTTTGGACTATGGCTACACCTTC
>.|TRBV18|.|TRBJ1-3
CASSPLTRSSGNTIYF
TGTGCCAGCTCACCACTGACACGGAGCTCTGGAAACACCATATATTTT
>.|TRBV6-5|.|TRBJ1-1
CASSYGRNTEAFF
TGTGCCAGCAGTTACGGCAGGAACACTGAAGCTTTCTTT
>.|TRBV2|.|TRBJ2-7
CASSDDTGYEQYF
TGTGCCAGCAGTGACGACACCGGCTACGAGCAGTACTTC
>.|TRBV12-3/TRBV12-4|.|TRBJ1-4
CASSPATNEKLFF
TGTGCCAGCAGCCCCGCAACTAATGAAAAACTGTTTTTT
>.|TRBV4-1|.|TRBJ2-5
CASSQAGEETQYF
TGCGCCAGCAGCCAAGCTGGGGAAGAGACCCAGTACTTC
>.|TRBV2|.|TRBJ1-1
CASSVSAEAFF
TGTGCCAGCAGTGTGTCAGCTGAAGCTTTCTTT
>few|TRBV7-9|TRBD1|TRBJ1-4
CASSSGTGFMGTNEKLFF
TGTGCCAGCAGCTCAGGGACAGGTTTTATGGGGACTAATGAAAAACTGTTTTTT
>few|TRBV14|.|TRBJ2-2
CASSQVTGWELFF
TGTGCCAGCAGCCAAGTCACGGGTTGGGAGCTGTTTTTT
>.|TRBV27|TRBD1|TRBJ2-7
CASSLKGTGSYEQYF
TGTGCCAGCAGTTTAAAAGGGACAGGCTCCTACGAGCAGTACTTC
>.|TRBV10-3|.|TRBJ2-7
CAISESSWGDLRSYEQYF
TGTGCCATCAGTGAGTCATCTTGGGGGGATTTAAGGTCCTACGAGCAGTACTTC
>.|TRBV7-8|.|TRBJ1-1
CASSYPAGGTEAFF
TGTGCCAGCAGCTATCCAGCGGGGGGCACTGAAGCTTTCTTT
>.|TRBV18|.|TRBJ2-3
CASSPEDTQYF
TGTGCCAGCTCACCGGAGGATACGCAGTATTTT
>.|TRBV2|TRBD1|TRBJ1-3
CASSFDRASGNTIYF
TGTGCCAGCAGTTTCGACAGGGCCTCTGGAAACACCATATATTTT
>.|TRBV4-2|TRBD2|TRBJ2-3
CASSSRTSGSRTDTQYF
TGTGCCAGCAGCTCCCGGACTAGCGGGAGTCGCACAGATACGCAGTATTTT
>.|TRBV9|.|TRBJ1-5
CASSVGGGQPQHF
TGTGCCAGCAGCGTAGGGGGGGGTCAGCCCCAGCATTTT
>.|TRBV29-1|.|TRBJ1-4
CSVVAGNEKLFF
TGCAGCGTTGTGGCAGGGAATGAAAAACTGTTTTTT
>.|TRBV6-5|.|TRBJ2-2
CASSSENTGELFF
TGTGCCAGCAGTTCGGAGAACACCGGGGAGCTGTTTTTT
>once|TRBV28|TRBD1|TRBJ1-4
CASSQDRVGEKLFF
TGTGCCAGCAGCCAAGACAGGGTGGGCGAAAAACTGTTTTTT
>.|TRBV5-1|.|TRBJ1-3
CASSLIPGRPSSGNTIYF
TGCGCCAGCAGCTTAATACCGGGACGACCAAGCTCTGGAAACACCATATATTTT
>.|TRBV3-1/TRBV3-2|.|TRBJ2-7
CASSRVAFSYEQYF
TGTGCCAGCAGCCGCGTTGCGTTCTCCTACGAGCAGTACTTC
>.|TRBV20-1|.|TRBJ1-5
CSAGEPQHF
TGCAGTGCCGGGGAGCCCCAGCATTTT
>.|TRBV28|TRBD2|TRBJ2-1
CASRESGLAGHEQFF
TGTGCCAGCAGGGAATCGGGACTAGCAGGACATGAGCAGTTCTTC
>.|TRBV4-3|.|TRBJ2-7
CASSQDPGWRGEQYF
TGCGCCAGCAGCCAAGACCCAGGGTGGAGAGGCGAGCAGTACTTC
>.|TRBV6-5|TRBD1|TRBJ1-2
CASRRQGAKGYTF
TGTGCCAGCAGGCGACAGGGGGCGAAAGGCTACACCTTC
>.|TRBV3-1/TRBV3-2|TRBD2|TRBJ2-1
CASSYSGAEQFF
TGTGCCAGCAGCTATAGCGGGGCTGAGCAGTTCTTC
>once|TRBV7-9|TRBD1|TRBJ2-4
CASSNTGGTTKNIQYF
TGTGCCAGCAGCAACACAGGGGGTACGACCAAAAACATTCAGTACTTC
>.|TRBV7-2|.|TRBJ1-5
CASSFRGDRPQHF
TGTGCCAGCAGCTTCCGGGGGGATCGGCCCCAGCATTTT
>.|TRBV19|.|TRBJ2-7
CASRRGPGDYEQYF
TGTGCCAGTAGGCGGGGCCCGGGGGACTACGAGCAGTACTTC